This TCR beta chain was obtained from a study of cytomegalovirus exposure and HLA in healthy donors. Germline-derived CDR1 and CDR2 are SGHTA and FQGTGA. The CDR3 sequence is 17 residues long. Trimming cost V 0 bases and J 7 bases, with 18 bases left between them. This clone was seen a handful of times. Its antigen is undetermined. The PCR contained 60 Vbeta and 13 Jbeta primers. This table comes from immunoSEQ multiplex PCR, and its TCRdb copy is limited to in-frame clones, with some not included. The data contain 90,000 to 100,000 clones, 60% to 75% of them singletons. Study results and limitations: Across all donors, roughly uniform sequencing depth was an assumption of the presence/absence analyses.

The sequence derives from a female donor in good health and CMV-seronegative. Sequenced: PBMCs. The V gene is TRBV7-3, the J gene TRBJ2-2; no clear D. In nucleotides, the CDR3 is TGTGCCAGCAGCTTAACCTCTAACAGAGAAGTTGGCGGGGAGCTGTTTTTT. Its protein is CASSLTSNREVGGELFF.